This T cell receptor beta chain was recorded in a study of Tregs in tolerant kidney transplant recipients. Trimming removed 3 bases from V and 9 bases from J, with 10 bases in between. The CDR3 contains 12 residues. Germline CDR1 and CDR2: SEHNR and FQNEAQ (reference sequence). The nonmyeloablative bone marrow transplants came from related graft donors, with transient mixed chimerism. Thawed PBMCs were FACS-sorted into unstimulated CD4+CD25+CD127- regulatory T cells, CD4+CD25- non-regulatory cells, CD4 and CD8 cells. The table came from immunoSEQ multiplex PCR; TCRdb's copy has only in-frame clones and leaves some out. This sample has approximately 60,000 clones, with around 87% found just once.

Sample: CD4+ T cells from blood (PBMCs), taken 6 months after the transplant. The chain recombines TRBV7-9 with TRBJ2-3; D might be TRBD2 (6 bases). The receptor was derived from a human patient who received a combined kidney and bone marrow transplant. Part of the T cell pool may stem from the graft donor. The CDR3 loop reads CASSFPRGTQYF. The CDR3 DNA reads as TGTGCCAGCAGCTTCCCCCGGGGGACGCAGTATTTT. The whole variable domain, filled in from reference TRBV7-9 and TRBJ2-3, reads DTGVSQNPRHKITKRGQNVTFRCDPISEHNRLYWYRQTLGQGPEFLTYFQNEAQLEKSRLLSDRFSAERPKGSFSTLEIQRTEQGDSAMYLCASSFPRGTQYFGPGTRLTVL.